A selection of T cell receptor beta chains follows, all from one sample in a study of cytomegalovirus exposure and HLA in healthy donors. Measured with immunoSEQ multiplex PCR; TCRdb has only the in-frame clones, and not every one. The sample has about 170,000 clones, approximately 80% seen once; the top ten hold less than 2.5%. The sample consisted of PBMCs. The receptors derive from a woman aged 45-60 years in good health and CMV-seronegative. Both conserved end residues are part of each CDR3. The order of the fields is J gene, clone size, V gene, D gene, CDR3 DNA, CDR3 protein. The D gene is left open where the match is weak. The size field is filled for only some rows; it gives once, few, many or a size class.

J gene: TRBJ2-1; clone size: -; V gene: TRBV7-2; D gene: TRBD2; CDR3 DNA: TGTGCCAGCAGCTTTCGGACTAGCGGAGGAAGCTCCTACAATGAGCAGTTCTTC; CDR3 protein: CASSFRTSGGSSYNEQFF
J gene: TRBJ1-5; clone size: -; V gene: TRBV7-9; D gene: -; CDR3 DNA: TGTGCCAGCAGTCCCGGAAGGGAGCAGCCCCAGCATTTT; CDR3 protein: CASSPGREQPQHF
J gene: TRBJ1-5; clone size: -; V gene: TRBV5-1; D gene: -; CDR3 DNA: TGCGCCAGCAGCGTGGGCGGGGGTGCTCAGCCCCAGCATTTT; CDR3 protein: CASSVGGGAQPQHF
J gene: TRBJ1-3; clone size: -; V gene: TRBV5-1; D gene: -; CDR3 DNA: TGCGCCAGCAGCGAGACAGCACGAGGAAACACCATATATTTT; CDR3 protein: CASSETARGNTIYF
J gene: TRBJ2-5; clone size: -; V gene: TRBV27; D gene: TRBD2; CDR3 DNA: TGTGCCAGCAGGAGGAGACTAGCGGGGCCCGTTGAGACCCAGTACTTC; CDR3 protein: CASRRRLAGPVETQYF
J gene: TRBJ1-5; clone size: -; V gene: TRBV6-5; D gene: TRBD1; CDR3 DNA: TGTGCCAGCAGAGTTTCGACAGGGAGTCAACAGCCCCAGCATTTT; CDR3 protein: CASRVSTGSQQPQHF
J gene: TRBJ1-1; clone size: -; V gene: TRBV5-1; D gene: -; CDR3 DNA: TGCGCCAGCAGCCCGGAGAGGGTTACTGAAGCTTTCTTT; CDR3 protein: CASSPERVTEAFF
J gene: TRBJ2-1; clone size: -; V gene: TRBV7-9; D gene: -; CDR3 DNA: TGTTCCAGCAGCGAGAAGTATGAGCAGTTCTTC; CDR3 protein: CSSSEKYEQFF
J gene: TRBJ1-4; clone size: -; V gene: TRBV5-1; D gene: -; CDR3 DNA: TGCGCCAGCAGCGTCGTAGTAGGGGGTGGTGAAAAACTGTTTTTT; CDR3 protein: CASSVVVGGGEKLFF
J gene: TRBJ1-1; clone size: -; V gene: TRBV30; D gene: -; CDR3 DNA: TGTGCCTGGACACTGATGACTGGAAACACTGAAGCTTTCTTT; CDR3 protein: CAWTLMTGNTEAFF
J gene: TRBJ1-6; clone size: -; V gene: TRBV28; D gene: -; CDR3 DNA: TGTGCCAGCAGTTTATCAGGGCCAGTTAGCTCCTATAATTCACCCCTCCACTTT; CDR3 protein: CASSLSGPVSSYNSPLHF
J gene: TRBJ2-5; clone size: -; V gene: TRBV28; D gene: -; CDR3 DNA: TGTGCCAGCAGTCCGAGCGGGACAAGAAAAGAGACCCAGTACTTC; CDR3 protein: CASSPSGTRKETQYF
J gene: TRBJ2-2; clone size: few; V gene: TRBV28; D gene: -; CDR3 DNA: TGTGCCAGCAGCCCTTCGAAGGGGTGGTCCGGGGAGCTGTTTTTT; CDR3 protein: CASSPSKGWSGELFF
J gene: TRBJ1-1; clone size: -; V gene: TRBV28; D gene: -; CDR3 DNA: TGTGCCAGCAGTTTAGGACAGAACACTGAAGCTTTCTTT; CDR3 protein: CASSLGQNTEAFF
J gene: TRBJ1-2; clone size: -; V gene: TRBV6-1; D gene: TRBD1; CDR3 DNA: TGTGCCAGCAGCGGGACAGGGGGCCAAGCCTATGGCTACACCTTC; CDR3 protein: CASSGTGGQAYGYTF
J gene: TRBJ2-4; clone size: -; V gene: TRBV28; D gene: -; CDR3 DNA: TGTGCCAGCAGTTTACAGGGTATCCAAGCCAAAAACATTCAGTACTTC; CDR3 protein: CASSLQGIQAKNIQYF